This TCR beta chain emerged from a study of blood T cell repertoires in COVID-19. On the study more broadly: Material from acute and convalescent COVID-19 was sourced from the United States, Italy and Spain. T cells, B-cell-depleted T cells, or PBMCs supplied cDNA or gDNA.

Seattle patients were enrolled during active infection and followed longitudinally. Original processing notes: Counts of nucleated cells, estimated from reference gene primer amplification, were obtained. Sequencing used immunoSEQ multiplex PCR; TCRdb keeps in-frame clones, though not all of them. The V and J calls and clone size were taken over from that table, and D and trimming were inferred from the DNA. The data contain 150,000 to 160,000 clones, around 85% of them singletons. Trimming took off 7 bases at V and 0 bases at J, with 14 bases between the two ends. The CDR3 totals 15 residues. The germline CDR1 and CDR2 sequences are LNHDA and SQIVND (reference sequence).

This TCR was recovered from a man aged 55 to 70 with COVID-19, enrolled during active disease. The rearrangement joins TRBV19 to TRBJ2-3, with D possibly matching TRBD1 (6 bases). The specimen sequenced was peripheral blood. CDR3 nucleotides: TGTGCCAGTATAAACGGACAGACTAGCACAGATACGCAGTATTTT. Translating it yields CASINGQTSTDTQYF.